These 4 T cell receptor beta chains originate from one sample sequenced in a study of cytomegalovirus exposure and HLA in healthy donors. TCRdb's copy holds only in-frame clones and misses some; the assay was immunoSEQ multiplex PCR. The top ten hold about 4.2% of the sample, which has about 120,000 clones, approximately 90% seen once. Sequences were obtained from PBMCs. These receptors were taken from a man aged 18 to 29 in good health and CMV-seropositive.

The rearrangement joins TRBV7-9 to TRBJ1-2; weak D call: TRBD1 (5 bases). Germline CDR1 and CDR2: SEHNR and FQNEAQ (reference sequence). Trimming cost V 2 bases and J 1 base, with 17 bases left between them. This CDR3 has 17 residues. The CDR3 loop is CASSLSGQGPNNYGYTF. CDR3 in DNA: TGTGCCAGCAGCTTATCTGGTCAGGGCCCGAATAACTATGGCTACACCTTC. Full variable domain (remainder filled in from reference TRBV7-9 and TRBJ1-2): DTGVSQNPRHKITKRGQNVTFRCDPISEHNRLYWYRQTLGQGPEFLTYFQNEAQLEKSRLLSDRFSAERPKGSFSTLEIQRTEQGDSAMYLCASSLSGQGPNNYGYTFGSGTRLTVV.

This sequence joins TRBV5-1 and TRBJ1-1, with TRBD1 as a possible D gene (6 bases). Trimming removed 1 base from V and 0 bases from J, with 13 bases in between. This CDR3 contains 16 residues. Germline CDR1 SGHRS, CDR2 YFSETQ. CDR3 sequence reads: CASSLRGTTMNTEAFF. The CDR3 nucleotides are TGCGCCAGCAGCTTGAGGGGGACAACGATGAACACTGAAGCTTTCTTT. The variable domain in full, with the rest retrieved from reference TRBV5-1 and TRBJ1-1, is KAGVTQTPRYLIKTRGQQVTLSCSPISGHRSVSWYQQTPGQGLQFLFEYFSETQRNKGNFPGRFSGRQFSNSRSEMNVSTLELGDSALYLCASSLRGTTMNTEAFFGQGTRLTVV.

The chain has TRBV7-2 and TRBJ2-2, with a tentative D call TRBD1 (6 bases). V shed 5 bases and J shed 7 bases, with 14 bases lying between them. This CDR3 is built from 14 residues. Germline V gene sequence: CDR1 SGHTA, CDR2 FQGNSA. The CDR3 spells CASSPLGGSGELFF. The CDR3 DNA sequence: TGTGCCAGCAGCCCCCTAGGGGGTAGCGGGGAGCTGTTTTTT. Full variable domain (outside the CDR3, taken from reference TRBV7-2 and TRBJ2-2): GAGVSQSPSNKVTEKGKDVELRCDPISGHTALYWYRQSLGQGLEFLIYFQGNSAPDKSGLPSDRFSAERTGGSVSTLTIQRTQQEDSAVYLCASSPLGGSGELFFGEGSRLTVL.

This clone was observed a single time. This chain uses TRBV6-1 with TRBJ1-1; tentative D call: TRBD1 (5 bases). The CDR3 extends over 11 amino acids. Trimming removed 7 bases from V and 7 bases from J, with 10 bases in between. Germline loops: CDR1 MNHNS, CDR2 SASEGT. The CDR3 DNA follows: TGTGCCAGCACGAGACAGCTTGAAGCTTTCTTT. Translating it yields CASTRQLEAFF.